The 4 T cell receptor beta chains presented below share a single source sample, sequenced in a study of T-cell reconstitution after alpha-beta-depleted transplantation in children (dated by TCRdb to about 2016). Receptor libraries were prepared by PCR. Sequencing instrument: Illumina HiSeq 2500. TCR libraries were prepared with molecular barcoding, using unique molecular identifiers to normalize TCRbeta repertoire quantification. TCRdb trimmed public reads at Q25 via fastp, called clones via MiXCR and kept in-frame beta chains. CDR3 protein sequences are deduplicated, and each keeps its most common genes and DNA. Present in this sample are under 350,000 distinct CDR3 sequences, 9.9% of which were seen just once. The ten largest account for 9.5% to 13% of the sample. The source material was PBMCs from the stem cell graft donor, sampled from the stem cell graft. The receptors originated from a human donor who donated a stem cell graft to a child with SCID.

The sample holds a few counts of this clonotype. The rearrangement uses TRBV5-1 and TRBJ2-3; 9 nucleotides line up with TRBD1. In germline, CDR1 is SGHRS, CDR2 YFSETQ. CDR3 size: 14 residues. Germline trimming cut 4 bases from V and 3 bases from J; bases unmatched to any gene: 3. The CDR3 spells CASSRTGDTDTQYF. DNA of the CDR3: TGCGCCAGCAGCAGGACAGGGGATACAGATACGCAGTATTTT. Looking up the rest from reference TRBV5-1 and TRBJ2-3 gives the full variable domain: KAGVTQTPRYLIKTRGQQVTLSCSPISGHRSVSWYQQTPGQGLQFLFEYFSETQRNKGNFPGRFSGRQFSNSRSEMNVSTLELGDSALYLCASSRTGDTDTQYFGPGTRLTVL.

The chain is built from TRBV7-9 and TRBJ1-2, with D perhaps matching TRBD1 (6 bases). V lost 4 bases to trimming and J lost 3 bases, with 15 bases between them. The CDR3 has 15 residues. From germline, CDR1 is SEHNR and CDR2 FQNEAQ (reference sequence). For the CDR3, the DNA is TGTGCCAGCAGCTCCCTCACGGGGGCCCACTATGGCTACACCTTC. Translation gives CASSSLTGAHYGYTF.

This clonotype turned up a few times. V usage is TRBV27 and J usage is TRBJ1-5; weak D call: TRBD1 (5 bases). Germline CDR1 and CDR2: MNHEY and SMNVEV (reference sequence). The ends were cut back, 3 bases at V and 9 bases at J, with 21 bases in the middle. This CDR3 region has 16 residues. The CDR3 nucleotides are TGTGCCAGCAGTTTCCGTCAGGGTCCAATCGGAACGCCCCAGCATTTT. It specifies CASSFRQGPIGTPQHF.

This clonotype was seen repeatedly, ten times or more. CDR3 nucleotides: TGTGCCAGCAGCCTCAGGGCGGATCAGCCCCAGCATTTT. As protein: CASSLRADQPQHF. This chain connects TRBV12-3 or TRBV12-4 to TRBJ1-5, with a possible D match to TRBD1 (5 bases). The CDR3 runs 13 residues. Trimming shortened V by 6 bases and J by 5 bases, and 11 bases separated the two germline ends.